This T cell receptor beta chain was recorded in a study of blood T cell repertoires in COVID-19. The V gene end was trimmed by 5 bases and the J gene end by 8 bases; junction bases not matched to a gene: 8. Germline CDR1 and CDR2: MNHEY and SVGEGT. CDR3 length equals 15 residues. Sequencing was performed with immunoSEQ multiplex PCR; in TCRdb, only in-frame clones are kept and a portion is missing. The data hold 50,000 to 65,000 clones, with around 88% observed a single time. The chain recombines TRBV6-2 or TRBV6-3 with TRBJ1-4, with 10 bases matching TRBD1. Sequenced: peripheral blood. This receptor was identified in a human donor in a cohort sampled during active COVID-19. The chain's CDR3 is CASSPPGQGNEKLFF. The CDR3 DNA follows: TGTGCCAGCAGTCCCCCGGGACAGGGGAACGAAAAACTGTTTTTT.